One sample yielded the 23 T cell receptor beta chains listed below, sequenced in a study of shared clonotypes between healthy human individuals. Profiling relied on immunoSEQ multiplex PCR, and the TCRdb table lists in-frame clones only, not all of them. The repertoire holds about half a million clones, with about 72% as singletons. The sample taken for sequencing was PBMCs. The receptors were sampled from a woman aged 40 to 50 in good health. Some clones in this sample may be carry-over from other donors' samples.

Note on this clone: The sample carries other DNA sequences with the same CDR3. The chain combines TRBV6-4 with TRBJ2-2; D is ambiguous. Trimming cost V 2 bases and J 2 bases, with 3 bases left between them. Germline values: CDR1 MRHNA, CDR2 SNTAGT. The CDR3 consists of 13 residues. In DNA form, the CDR3 reads TGTGCCAGCAGTGACAGAAACACCGGGGAGCTGTTTTTT. It is translated as CASSDRNTGELFF.

V is TRBV5-1 and J is TRBJ1-1; 7 nucleotides line up with TRBD1. The CDR3 spans 15 residues. Trimming took 3 bases from V and 5 from J; bases not matched to a gene: 10. Looked up from germline, CDR1 is SGHRS and CDR2 is YFSETQ. DNA of the CDR3: TGCGCCAGCAGCTACTCCGGGACAGATGCGACTGAAGCTTTCTTT. Translation gives CASSYSGTDATEAFF.

V and J are TRBV30 and TRBJ1-1; D unclear. The CDR3 extends over 13 amino acids. Germline V gene lookup returns CDR1 GTSNPN and CDR2 SVGIG (reference sequence). The V end lost 0 bases, the J end lost 3 bases, and 8 bases lay between the germline ends. This CDR3 is CAWSVTGYTEAFF. The CDR3 DNA sequence: TGTGCCTGGAGTGTAACGGGGTACACTGAAGCTTTCTTT.

This chain links TRBV7-2 with TRBJ2-2; TRBD2 aligns across 10 bases. CDR1 and CDR2 (germline): SGHTA, FQGNSA. The V and J ends lost 2 bases and 5 bases, in that order; junction bases with no gene match: 5. This CDR3 has 16 amino acids. CDR3 loop: CASSLKPSGSTGELFF. In DNA form, the CDR3 reads TGTGCCAGCAGCTTAAAGCCTAGCGGGAGTACCGGGGAGCTGTTTTTT.

The chain joins TRBV7-9 to TRBJ2-7, with D possibly being TRBD2 (6 bases). With 5 bases removed from V and 6 bases from J, the gap between germline ends came to 20 bases. There are 15 residues in the CDR3. Germline CDR1 reads SEHNR; CDR2 reads FQNEAQ (reference sequence). In DNA, the CDR3 is TGTGCCAGCAGCGTGACGGAGAACGGACTATCCGAGCAGTACTTC. It encodes CASSVTENGLSEQYF.

The V and J genes are TRBV28 and TRBJ2-1; D not resolved. V shed 4 bases and J shed 8 bases, with 9 bases lying between them. CDR1 is MDHEN and CDR2 is SYDVKM in the germline V gene. The CDR3 is 12 amino acids. The CDR3 here is CASSSSVDEQFF. The CDR3 coding sequence is TGTGCCAGCAGTTCTAGTGTCGATGAGCAGTTCTTC.

The chain links TRBV4-2 to TRBJ2-7, with D perhaps matching TRBD1 or TRBD2 (5 bases each). Germline V gene sequence: CDR1 LGHNA, CDR2 YNFKEQ. CDR3 length: 16 amino acids. The V gene lost 1 base and the J gene lost 0 bases, with 13 bases spanning the gap. The CDR3 DNA is TGTGCCAGCAGCCAAGTGGGGGTGACGCGCTCCTACGAGCAGTACTTC. It codes for CASSQVGVTRSYEQYF.

This clone was seen only a few times. The chain uses TRBV28 and TRBJ2-7; D unresolved. V was clipped by 3 bases and J by 2 bases, with 8 bases between them. From germline, CDR1 is MDHEN and CDR2 SYDVKM. CDR3 size: 13 residues. The CDR3 spells CASSFTATYEQYF. In DNA, the CDR3 is TGTGCCAGCAGTTTTACGGCTACCTACGAGCAGTACTTC.

The chain is built from TRBV6-1 and TRBJ2-3; 7 bases are shared with TRBD2. Germline loops: CDR1 MNHNS, CDR2 SASEGT. The CDR3 is 15 amino acids. V shed 3 bases, J shed 0 bases, and the junction held 3 bases outside the gene matches. The CDR3 spells CASSETSLSTDTQYF. The CDR3 region has the DNA TGTGCCAGCAGTGAGACTAGCCTCAGCACAGATACGCAGTATTTT.

This chain joins TRBV27 and TRBJ2-7; the match to TRBD1 covers 7 bases. The CDR3 is 14 residues long. Germline lookup yields CDR1 MNHEY and CDR2 SMNVEV (reference sequence). After removal of 6 bases from V and 3 bases from J, the junction contained 8 bases not matched to a gene. The CDR3, as DNA: TGTGCCAGCAGCCCAAGGCCAGGGGGCTACGAGCAGTACTTC. Translation gives CASSPRPGGYEQYF.

The J gene is TRBJ1-5, the V gene TRBV28; D uncertain. CDR3 size: 15 residues. Germline V CDR1 and CDR2: MDHEN, SYDVKM. The V and J ends lost 7 bases and 7 bases respectively, with 20 bases between them. CDR3 sequence: CASTNRGTNRQPQHF. CDR3 bases: TGTGCCAGCACCAATCGCGGCACCAATCGACAGCCCCAGCATTTT.

This rearrangement joins TRBV5-1 to TRBJ2-7; 12 bases are a match to TRBD2. J lost 2 bases, V lost 4 bases, and 4 bases had no gene match. This CDR3 spans 15 amino acids. Germline CDR1 SGHRS, CDR2 YFSETQ. CDR3 DNA sequence: TGCGCCAGCAGCCCGCTAGCGGGAGGGCCCTACGAGCAGTACTTC. It is translated as CASSPLAGGPYEQYF.

The gene calls are TRBV10-3 and TRBJ1-1, with D uncertain. Trimming removed 0 bases from V and 6 bases from J, with 14 bases in between. This CDR3 is 15 amino acids long. Per germline, CDR1 ENHRY and CDR2 SYGVKD. The CDR3 is CAISESRALVAEAFF. The CDR3 DNA is TGTGCCATCAGTGAGTCAAGGGCACTGGTGGCTGAAGCTTTCTTT.

The chain recombines TRBV9 with TRBJ2-2, with 9 bases matching TRBD2. Per germline, CDR1 SGDLS and CDR2 YYNGEE. CDR3 length: 15 amino acids. The ends lost 4 bases at V and 6 bases at J; junction bases unmatched: 7. CDR3 sequence (DNA): TGTGCCAGCAGCCTAGCGGGAACCCTGGCCGGGGAGCTGTTTTTT. Translated: CASSLAGTLAGELFF.

J is TRBJ2-1 and V is TRBV29-1; perhaps TRBD1 as D (6 bases). The ends were cut back, 3 bases at V and 7 bases at J, with 19 bases in the middle. CDR3 length: 15 amino acids. Germline lookup yields CDR1 SQVTM and CDR2 ANQGSEA. CDR3 residues: CSVEAGNRASNEQFF. The CDR3 DNA reads as TGCAGCGTTGAGGCCGGAAACAGGGCTTCGAATGAGCAGTTCTTC.

The chain couples TRBV11-2 to TRBJ2-3; 7 nucleotides line up with TRBD2. With V trimmed by 0 bases and J by 2 bases, 5 bases remained unmatched. The CDR3 spans 16 residues. Germline assignment: CDR1 SGHAT and CDR2 FQNNGV. CDR3 in amino acids: CASSLDGAGATDTQYF. The CDR3 DNA follows: TGTGCCAGCAGCTTAGATGGGGCGGGAGCCACAGATACGCAGTATTTT. Looking up the rest from reference TRBV11-2 and TRBJ2-3 gives the full variable domain: EAGVAQSPRYKIIEKRQSVAFWCNPISGHATLYWYQQILGQGPKLLIQFQNNGVVDDSQLPKDRFSAERLKGVDSTLKIQPAKLEDSAVYLCASSLDGAGATDTQYFGPGTRLTVL.

This clone came up a few times. Other DNA sequences in this specimen translate into the identical CDR3. The J gene is TRBJ2-7, the V gene TRBV7-9; D may match TRBD1 or TRBD2 (5 bases each). The germline CDR1 and CDR2 sequences are SEHNR and FQNEAQ (reference sequence). Trimming took 5 bases from V and 4 from J, leaving 12 bases between them. The CDR3 contains 13 residues. CDR3 protein: CASSPGTLYEQYF. The DNA of the CDR3 is TGTGCCAGCAGCCCCGGGACCTTATACGAGCAGTACTTC. Looking up the rest from reference TRBV7-9 and TRBJ2-7 gives the full variable domain: DTGVSQNPRHKITKRGQNVTFRCDPISEHNRLYWYRQTLGQGPEFLTYFQNEAQLEKSRLLSDRFSAERPKGSFSTLEIQRTEQGDSAMYLCASSPGTLYEQYFGPGTRLTVT.

V gene TRBV27 combines with J gene TRBJ1-2, with D uncertain. Between the trimmed V and J ends, which lost 7 bases and 7 bases, there was a span of 10 bases. The CDR3 sequence is 11 residues long. Germline V gene sequence: CDR1 MNHEY, CDR2 SMNVEV (reference sequence). CDR3: CASKEAVGYTF. CDR3 DNA sequence: TGTGCCAGCAAAGAGGCGGTTGGCTACACCTTC.

Comments on this clone: In the same sample, other DNA sequences code for this CDR3. The genes are TRBV30 and TRBJ2-7, with D maybe TRBD2 (5 bases). Trimming shortened V by 2 bases and J by 7 bases, and 9 bases separated the two germline ends. The CDR3 is 11 amino acids. Germline loops: CDR1 GTSNPN, CDR2 SVGIG (reference sequence). CDR3 bases: TGTGCCTGGAGTTTGGGCGGGGAGCAGTACTTC. It yields the protein CAWSLGGEQYF.

The gene calls are TRBV6-4 and TRBJ2-1; 8 bases are a match to TRBD1. The germline gives CDR1 MRHNA, CDR2 SNTAGT. The CDR3 loop spans 14 amino acids. The ends lost 8 bases at V and 0 bases at J; junction bases unmatched: 3. CDR3 nucleotides: TGTGCCAGCCAAACAGGGGGCTCCTACAATGAGCAGTTCTTC. Translating it yields CASQTGGSYNEQFF.

The V and J genes are TRBV28 and TRBJ2-7; TRBD2 might be the D (6 bases). The V gene's germline CDR1 is MDHEN and CDR2 SYDVKM. The length of the CDR3 is 13 residues. V was shortened by 6 bases and J by 3 bases, with 12 bases between the two germline ends. CDR3 DNA sequence: TGTGCCAGCAGCGGGGGTCGGGTCTACGAGCAGTACTTC. The encoded protein is CASSGGRVYEQYF.

This chain uses TRBV9 with TRBJ2-2, with TRBD2 identical over 14 bases. The CDR3 consists of 19 residues. V was clipped by 2 bases and J by 2 bases; unmatched bases: 8. CDR1 SGDLS and CDR2 YYNGEE come from the germline V gene. The CDR3 region has the DNA TGTGCCAGCAGCGTGGGGCAGGGGACTAGCGGGGGAAACACCGGGGAGCTGTTTTTT. Its protein product is CASSVGQGTSGGNTGELFF.

The chain uses TRBV20-1 and TRBJ2-5; a weak D match, TRBD2 (7 bases). From germline, CDR1 is DFQATT and CDR2 SNEGSKA (reference sequence). This CDR3 contains 11 residues. The CDR3 loop is CSEGGGETQYF. The CDR3 coding sequence is TGCAGCGAGGGAGGGGGGGAGACCCAGTACTTC.